This TCR beta chain came from a study of T cell responses to AZD1222 COVID-19 vaccine. Overall study context: Doses given second, at about 4 or about 12 weeks, were pooled.

On this clone itself: Antigen unknown.

Libraries were prepared by immunoSEQ multiplex PCR; TCRdb keeps only in-frame clonotypes and omits some of them. Among 55,000 to 90,000 clones listed, 80% to 90% were seen once. This CDR3 has 13 residues. V was shortened by 1 base and J by 10 bases, with 8 bases between the two germline ends. CDR1 and CDR2 from the germline V gene are LNHDA and SQIVND (reference sequence). General observations from the study: The donors showed a predominance of white British ancestry and of females, with possible underestimation of clonal diversity. Breadth and depth of Spike-specific TCRs rose after two AZD1222 doses. Repertoire sampling occurred only after the peak T cell response.

Sample: peripheral blood, taken on day 0 of AZD1222 vaccination. This sequence joins TRBV19 and TRBJ1-6, with D hard to call. This receptor was obtained from an adult in good health. The CDR3: CASSIATGSPLHF. In DNA, the CDR3 is TGTGCCAGTAGTATAGCTACCGGCTCACCCCTCCACTTT.